These 8 T cell receptor beta chains came from one sample sequenced in a study of cytomegalovirus exposure and HLA in healthy donors (dated by TCRdb to between 2016 and 2019). Library generation was performed with the immunoSEQ multiplex PCR assay. The multiplex PCR relied on a mix of 60 forward primers for TCR Vbeta segments and 13 reverse primers for TCR Jbeta segments. The immuneACCESS repertoire file appears here via TCRdb, limited to in-frame rearrangements. These files lack a portion of the clones; in checked studies, under half of the deficit traces to unresolved V genes, and the cause of the others is not known. The sample data list about 300,000 clones, and roughly 90% of these were observed just once. Of the sample, around 3.7% is held by the ten largest clones. Material: PBMCs. The receptors were gathered from a middle-aged man in good health and CMV-seropositive.

V usage is TRBV9 and J usage is TRBJ1-2, with a tentative D call TRBD1 (6 bases). This CDR3 is 13 amino acids long. Germline V gives CDR1 SGDLS, CDR2 YYNGEE. V was trimmed by 0 bases and J by 8 bases, leaving 11 bases between them. The CDR3 sequence is CASSVGTEWGYTF. For the CDR3, the DNA is TGTGCCAGCAGCGTAGGGACAGAATGGGGCTACACCTTC.

CDR3 nucleotide sequence: TGCGCCAGCAGTGAGGCGGGCCAGTCGGGCGGAGGCTACACCTTC. It codes for CASSEAGQSGGGYTF. The chain joins TRBV10-2 to TRBJ1-2; D remains unclear. The CDR3 loop spans 15 amino acids. Germline V gives CDR1 WSHSY, CDR2 SAAADI. Between the trimmed V and J ends, which lost 2 bases and 8 bases, there was a span of 18 bases.

V is TRBV7-9 and J is TRBJ2-2; 10 nucleotides align to TRBD1. Germline V gives CDR1 SEHNR, CDR2 FQNEAQ (reference sequence). Trimming at V came to 6 bases and at J to 4 bases, leaving 8 bases not matched to a gene. This CDR3 comprises 16 residues. Written as DNA, the CDR3 is TGTGCCAGCAGACTCGCCGGGACAGGGGCCACCGGGGAGCTGTTTTTT. It yields the protein CASRLAGTGATGELFF.

The V gene is TRBV18, the J gene TRBJ2-7; D is perhaps TRBD2 (6 bases). V was trimmed by 0 bases and J by 4 bases, leaving 16 bases between them. This CDR3 has 16 residues. Germline-derived CDR1 and CDR2 are KGHSH and LQKENI. CDR3 sequence (DNA): TGTGCCAGCTCACCACCGGCCGGGAGACCACTGTACGAGCAGTACTTC. Its protein is CASSPPAGRPLYEQYF.

This clone was picked up a small number of times. This chain connects TRBV5-1 to TRBJ1-1; 7 bases are shared with TRBD1. CDR1 SGHRS and CDR2 YFSETQ come from the germline V gene. The CDR3 spans 14 residues. V dropped 4 bases and J dropped 1; count of bases not matched to a gene: 4. CDR3 loop: CASSIRTGNTEAFF. CDR3 bases: TGCGCCAGCAGCATTAGGACAGGGAACACTGAAGCTTTCTTT.

This clone was recorded a few times. The J gene is TRBJ1-1, the V gene TRBV6-1; no clear D gene. The V end was cut by 1 base, the J end by 11 bases, with 20 bases between. CDR1 and CDR2 (germline): MNHNS, SASEGT. This CDR3 is built from 15 residues. In DNA, the CDR3 is TGTGCCAGCAGTGAAGATACTGGCGGCGGCGAGAGGGCTTTCTTT. This encodes CASSEDTGGGERAFF.

J is TRBJ1-5 and V is TRBV7-9; a weak D match, TRBD1 (5 bases). Germline V gene data show CDR1 as SEHNR and CDR2 as FQNEAQ (reference sequence). Trimming removed 5 bases from V and 3 bases from J, with 14 bases in between. The CDR3 loop spans 15 amino acids. CDR3 nucleotide sequence: TGTGCCAGCAGCCCAAAGGGGCCTTACAATCAGCCCCAGCATTTT. Protein sequence: CASSPKGPYNQPQHF.

The chain has TRBV19 and TRBJ2-2; possibly TRBD2 for D (5 bases). This CDR3 spans 16 amino acids. Germline values: CDR1 LNHDA, CDR2 SQIVND (reference sequence). The ends were cut back, 6 bases at V and 5 bases at J, with 19 bases in the middle. The CDR3 protein is CASRMFGEGFTGELFF. The CDR3 nucleotides are TGTGCCAGTAGGATGTTCGGAGAGGGTTTTACCGGGGAGCTGTTTTTT.